The 30 T cell receptor beta chains below come from one sample, sequenced in a study of blood T cell repertoires in COVID-19. Here immunoSEQ multiplex PCR was the method, and the copy in TCRdb shows in-frame clones only, minus some. The table has some 170,000 clones, 60% to 85% seen once; the top ten hold roughly 8.6%. The sample comprised peripheral blood. The receptors stem from a woman in her 50s with active or convalescent COVID-19.

The chain links TRBV5-1 to TRBJ2-5; 9 nucleotides agree with TRBD2. Germline CDR1 and CDR2: SGHRS and YFSETQ. CDR3 size: 15 residues. V shed 6 bases, J shed 1 base, and the junction held 7 bases outside the gene matches. DNA for the CDR3: TGCGCCAGCACCGACGGGACTAGCCCCCAAGAGACCCAGTACTTC. This codes for CASTDGTSPQETQYF.

The CDR3 loop reads CASSPVGRASYNEQFF. The CDR3 region has the DNA TGTGCCAGCTCACCTGTCGGGCGGGCCAGTTACAATGAGCAGTTCTTC. The rearrangement links TRBV18 to TRBJ2-1; D may be TRBD2 (5 bases). Germline V gene sequence: CDR1 KGHSH, CDR2 LQKENI. This CDR3 is 16 amino acids long. V lost 3 bases to trimming and J lost 4 bases, with 16 bases between them.

V usage is TRBV2 and J usage is TRBJ2-7; D is perhaps TRBD2 (5 bases). Germline V gene lookup returns CDR1 SNHLY and CDR2 FYNNEI. This CDR3 region has 15 residues. V gave up 4 bases and J gave up 6 bases, with 19 bases separating them. CDR3 sequence: CASSGESGDVREQYF. Written as DNA, the CDR3 is TGTGCCAGCAGTGGGGAGAGTGGGGATGTCCGCGAGCAGTACTTC.

The chain recombines TRBV7-3 with TRBJ1-2; D perhaps matches TRBD1 (5 bases). The germline gives CDR1 SGHTA, CDR2 FQGTGA. This CDR3 contains 14 residues. The ends were cut back, 1 base at V and 8 bases at J, with 14 bases in the middle. CDR3 protein: CASSLSSRVKGYTF. The CDR3 DNA reads TGTGCCAGCAGCTTAAGTAGCAGGGTCAAAGGCTACACCTTC.

J is TRBJ1-1 and V is TRBV19; D is perhaps TRBD1 (6 bases). CDR1 is LNHDA, CDR2 SQIVND, per germline (reference sequence). The CDR3 spans 14 residues. CDR3 nucleotides: TGTGCTATTAGGCGGGGGCCGGGAAACACTGAAGCTTTCTTT. Translating it yields CAIRRGPGNTEAFF. The variable domain in full, with the rest retrieved from reference TRBV19 and TRBJ1-1, is DGGITQSPKYLFRKEGQNVTLSCEQNLNHDAMYWYRQDPGQGLRLIYYSQIVNDFQKGDIAEGYSVSREKKESFPLTVTSAQKNPTAFYLCAIRRGPGNTEAFFGQGTRLTVV.

This rearrangement joins TRBV25-1 to TRBJ2-2; 9 bases align to TRBD2. The junction had 3 bases not matched to a gene; V was cut back by 4 bases and J by 3 bases. The CDR3 length is 15 residues. Germline CDR1 and CDR2: MGHDK and SYGVNS. The CDR3 loop is CASSVAGVHTGELFF. The DNA for the CDR3 is TGTGCCAGCAGTGTAGCGGGGGTGCACACCGGGGAGCTGTTTTTT. The full variable domain, completed using reference TRBV25-1 and TRBJ2-2, is EADIYQTPRYLVIGTGKKITLECSQTMGHDKMYWYQQDPGMELHLIHYSYGVNSTEKGDLSSESTVSRIRTEHFPLTLESARPSHTSQYLCASSVAGVHTGELFFGEGSRLTVL.

The chain uses TRBV6-5 and TRBJ2-7, with D possibly matching TRBD1 (6 bases). V dropped 5 bases and J dropped 4 bases, with 15 bases sitting between them. This CDR3 is 14 amino acids long. CDR1 and CDR2 (germline): MNHEY, SVGAGI. The CDR3 region has the DNA TGTGCCAGCAGTCCAGTGGACACAGGGTACGAGCAGTACTTC. Translated: CASSPVDTGYEQYF.

The chain has TRBV25-1 and TRBJ1-2, with a weak D call TRBD1 (5 bases). Germline V gives CDR1 MGHDK, CDR2 SYGVNS. Trimming took off 1 base at V and 8 bases at J, with 11 bases between the two ends. The CDR3 consists of 13 residues. CDR3 residues: CASSESRGRGYTF. In nucleotides, the CDR3 is TGTGCCAGCAGTGAATCTAGGGGCCGGGGCTACACCTTC.

This clone was seen a handful of times. The V gene is TRBV5-4, the J gene TRBJ2-1, with D possibly being TRBD1 (5 bases). This CDR3 comprises 15 residues. V dropped 2 bases and J dropped 6 bases, with 15 bases sitting between them. Germline CDR1 and CDR2: SGHNT and YYREEE (reference sequence). CDR3 nucleotide sequence: TGTGCCAGCAGCTTACAAGGGGCCCCGCTCAATGAGCAGTTCTTC. This encodes CASSLQGAPLNEQFF.

The chain joins TRBV24-1 to TRBJ2-2; no reliable D call. Per the germline V gene, CDR1 is KGHDR and CDR2 is SFDVKD. Trimming removed 3 bases at V and 0 bases at J, with 10 bases between. The CDR3 covers 16 residues. This CDR3 is CATSDIDSPNTGELFF. The CDR3 DNA follows: TGTGCCACCAGTGATATCGATAGCCCGAACACCGGGGAGCTGTTTTTT.

The V gene is TRBV29-1, the J gene TRBJ1-2, with D hard to call. Trimming stripped 3 bases from V and 3 bases from J, with 11 bases between. In germline, CDR1 is SQVTM, CDR2 ANQGSEA. The CDR3 runs 13 residues. CDR3 coding DNA: TGCAGCGTTGAGGCATTTGGGCACTATGGCTACACCTTC. Protein sequence: CSVEAFGHYGYTF.

This clone appeared once. J is TRBJ2-5 and V is TRBV23-1; 12 positions match TRBD2. TRBV23-1 carries the ORF label, with uncertain function. This CDR3 is 17 amino acids long. The V and J ends lost 0 bases and 3 bases, in that order; junction bases with no gene match: 5. Here the CDR3 reads CASSQSWTSGTEETQYF. CDR3 nucleotides: TGCGCCAGCAGTCAATCATGGACTAGCGGGACTGAAGAGACCCAGTACTTC.

The chain employs TRBV2 and TRBJ2-5; tentatively, D is TRBD2 (5 bases). Germline V lookup: CDR1 SNHLY, CDR2 FYNNEI. V shed 6 bases and J shed 3 bases, with 11 bases lying between them. This CDR3 contains 13 residues. CDR3 sequence (DNA): TGTGCCAGCAGACGGGGAGCGGAAGAGACCCAGTACTTC. Translation: CASRRGAEETQYF.

The chain couples TRBV2 to TRBJ2-3; TRBD1 aligns across 7 bases. CDR1 is SNHLY and CDR2 is FYNNEI in the germline V gene. The trim removed 7 bases at V and 2 bases at J, leaving 6 bases unmatched. This CDR3 comprises 14 residues. CDR3 in DNA: TGTGCCAGCAAAGATGGACAGGCCACAGATACGCAGTATTTT. The encoded protein is CASKDGQATDTQYF.

With regard to this clone: Germline is not matched at one junction end, which may reflect a read error. V and J are TRBV28 and TRBJ1-1; a possible D gene is TRBD1 (5 bases). The CDR3 extends over 11 amino acids. Per the germline V gene, CDR1 is MDHEN and CDR2 is SYDVKM. In DNA, the CDR3 is TGTGCCACGGGGGGGAACCCTGAAGCTTTCTTT. Its protein is CATGGNPEAFF.

This clone is labeled as medium-sized (0.01 to 0.1%). This rearrangement joins TRBV6-4 to TRBJ1-2; 7 bases map to TRBD1. The J segment lost 2 bases and the V segment lost 6 bases, leaving 3 bases of the junction unmatched. Germline CDR1 reads MRHNA; CDR2 reads SNTAGT. The CDR3 spans 13 residues. The CDR3 DNA reads as TGTGCCAGCAGCCGGGACAGAAACTATGGCTACACCTTC. This translates into CASSRDRNYGYTF.

The chain links TRBV15 to TRBJ1-2, with TRBD1 identical over 8 bases. This CDR3 region has 14 residues. V lost 0 bases to trimming and J lost 7 bases; unmatched junction nucleotides: 4. Germline CDR1 and CDR2: LNHNV and YYDKDF (reference sequence). The CDR3 reads CATSRDRTGPGYTF. Written as DNA, the CDR3 is TGTGCCACCAGCAGAGATCGGACAGGGCCTGGCTACACCTTC.

The J gene is TRBJ2-1, the V gene TRBV11-2; tentatively, D is TRBD1 (5 bases). Germline V gene lookup returns CDR1 SGHAT and CDR2 FQNNGV. V was shortened by 5 bases and J by 8 bases, with 19 bases between the two germline ends. The CDR3 extends over 15 amino acids. The CDR3: CASSPQGGPADEQFF. The DNA for the CDR3 is TGTGCCAGCAGCCCCCAGGGCGGTCCGGCCGATGAGCAGTTCTTC.

This sequence joins TRBV7-2 and TRBJ2-5, with D possibly matching TRBD2 (6 bases). The CDR3 totals 16 residues. V was clipped by 2 bases and J by 2 bases, with 15 bases between them. Germline loops: CDR1 SGHTA, CDR2 FQGNSA. The CDR3 nucleotides read TGTGCCAGCAGCTTACGGACTAATAGGCATCAAGAGACCCAGTACTTC. As protein: CASSLRTNRHQETQYF. Looking up the rest from reference TRBV7-2 and TRBJ2-5 gives the full variable domain: GAGVSQSPSNKVTEKGKDVELRCDPISGHTALYWYRQSLGQGLEFLIYFQGNSAPDKSGLPSDRFSAERTGGSVSTLTIQRTQQEDSAVYLCASSLRTNRHQETQYFGPGTRLLVL.

DNA for the CDR3: TGTGCCAGCAGCGAGGGGGACAGGCGGGGACCCGGGGAGCTGTTTTTT. Translation gives CASSEGDRRGPGELFF. V and J are TRBV9 and TRBJ2-2; 8 bases are shared with TRBD1. Trimming at V came to 3 bases and at J to 6 bases, leaving 10 bases not matched to a gene. This CDR3 comprises 16 residues. Germline loops: CDR1 SGDLS, CDR2 YYNGEE.

The chain has TRBV19 and TRBJ1-2; the D is unclear. This CDR3 has 14 residues. V shed 3 bases and J shed 3 bases, with 11 bases lying between them. Germline-derived CDR1 and CDR2 are LNHDA and SQIVND (reference sequence). The CDR3 region is CASSMSEGDYGYTF. The CDR3 DNA sequence: TGTGCCAGTAGTATGTCGGAGGGTGACTATGGCTACACCTTC.

The chain is built from TRBV7-2 and TRBJ1-6, with 8 bases lining up with TRBD1. Looked up from germline, CDR1 is SGHTA and CDR2 is FQGNSA. The CDR3 is made up of 14 amino acids. The trim removed 4 bases at V and 11 bases at J, leaving 7 bases unmatched. CDR3 region: CASSSTGGVPPLHF. The CDR3 bases are TGTGCCAGCAGCTCAACAGGGGGTGTGCCACCCCTCCACTTT.

This chain connects TRBV11-3 to TRBJ2-5; TRBD2 is a possible D gene (6 bases). The CDR3 has 16 amino acids. The V end lost 5 bases, the J end lost 0 bases, and 16 bases lay between the germline ends. The germline V gene encodes CDR1 SGHNT and CDR2 YENEEA. CDR3 loop: CASSPGEGRYQETQYF. In DNA form, the CDR3 reads TGTGCCAGCAGCCCGGGAGAGGGGCGCTACCAAGAGACCCAGTACTTC.

The J gene is TRBJ1-2, the V gene TRBV7-9; TRBD1 matches at 10 bases. The length of the CDR3 is 14 residues. Germline lookup yields CDR1 SEHNR and CDR2 FQNEAQ (reference sequence). V was pared by 8 bases and J by 2 bases, with 5 bases of the junction left unmatched. The CDR3, as DNA: TGTGCCAGCGTCCCGGGACAGGGGAACTATGGCTACACCTTC. As protein: CASVPGQGNYGYTF.

The V and J genes are TRBV19 and TRBJ1-4; D is unresolved. The CDR3 runs to 16 residues. Germline CDR1 LNHDA, CDR2 SQIVND (reference sequence). V was shortened by 10 bases and J by 0 bases, with 18 bases between the two germline ends. CDR3 DNA sequence: TGTGCCACCCGGCGGGAACGCAGGACAACTAATGAAAAACTGTTTTTT. Its translation: CATRRERRTTNEKLFF. The variable domain in full, with the rest retrieved from reference TRBV19 and TRBJ1-4, is DGGITQSPKYLFRKEGQNVTLSCEQNLNHDAMYWYRQDPGQGLRLIYYSQIVNDFQKGDIAEGYSVSREKKESFPLTVTSAQKNPTAFYLCATRRERRTTNEKLFFGSGTQLSVL.

J is TRBJ1-5 and V is TRBV15, with a weak D call TRBD1 (5 bases). The germline V and J ends were trimmed by 0 bases and 0 bases, with 18 bases remaining between them. This CDR3 spans 19 amino acids. The germline CDR1 and CDR2 sequences are LNHNV and YYDKDF (reference sequence). The CDR3 DNA reads TGTGCCACCAGCAGAGATGGGAGGGGCAGCCGATATAGCAATCAGCCCCAGCATTTT. This translates into CATSRDGRGSRYSNQPQHF. The whole variable domain, filled in from reference TRBV15 and TRBJ1-5, reads DAMVIQNPRYQVTQFGKPVTLSCSQTLNHNVMYWYQQKSSQAPKLLFHYYDKDFNNEADTPDNFQSRRPNTSFCFLDIRSPGLGDTAMYLCATSRDGRGSRYSNQPQHFGDGTRLSIL.

This clone was seen more than once but under ten times. The CDR3 reads CAWGTGIGDAGELFF. The CDR3 DNA reads TGTGCCTGGGGGACAGGGATAGGCGACGCCGGGGAGCTGTTTTTT. The V and J genes are TRBV30 and TRBJ2-2; TRBD1 matches 9 bases. This CDR3 has 15 residues. Germline trimming cut 5 bases from V and 6 bases from J; bases unmatched to any gene: 10. Germline-derived CDR1 and CDR2 are GTSNPN and SVGIG (reference sequence).

The chain recombines TRBV12-3 or TRBV12-4 with TRBJ1-2, with D uncertain. The ends were cut back, 1 base at V and 4 bases at J, with 4 bases in the middle. The CDR3 is made up of 12 amino acids. The CDR3 DNA reads as TGTGCCAGCAGTTTAGGCAGCTATGGCTACACCTTC. Its protein is CASSLGSYGYTF.

On this clone itself: At the DNA level, this CDR3 is encoded by other sequences in the same sample as well. This chain uses TRBV12-3 or TRBV12-4 with TRBJ1-2, with D possibly being TRBD1 (5 bases). V lost 8 bases to trimming and J lost 5 bases, with 12 bases between them. This CDR3 comprises 12 residues. CDR3 sequence: CASRTGGYGYTF. The DNA of the CDR3 is TGTGCCAGCCGGACGGGGGGATATGGCTACACCTTC.

This sequence joins TRBV7-2 and TRBJ1-4; D is perhaps TRBD1 (5 bases). Deletions cut 5 bases from V and 0 bases from J, with 13 bases between. Germline V gene sequence: CDR1 SGHTA, CDR2 FQGNSA. The CDR3 extends over 16 amino acids. Here the CDR3 reads CASSPQAPPTNEKLFF. The DNA of the CDR3 is TGTGCCAGCAGCCCACAGGCCCCTCCAACTAATGAAAAACTGTTTTTT.